The TCR beta chain described here comes from a study of blood T cells in healthy people across ages. This clonotype occurred a few times. CDR1 is DFQATT, CDR2 SNEGSKA, per germline (reference sequence). The CDR3 runs to 15 residues. Deletions cut 5 bases from V and 8 bases from J, with 21 bases between. Isolated PBMCs totaled at least 7 million in each sample. PCR was performed a second time for about 7 to 12 cycles using a sample-barcoded 5' primer and a J-beta primer mix. TCRdb re-called the 5' RACE reads with MiXCR, one entry per CDR3 protein. The sample lists more than 650,000 distinct CDR3 sequences; about 24% were seen once.

The TCR originated in an older man in good health. The chain links TRBV20-1 to TRBJ1-4; a possible D gene is TRBD1 (5 bases). The sample taken for sequencing was blood. The chain's CDR3 is CSAGLKQGGGEKLFF. The CDR3 region has the DNA TGCAGTGCTGGTTTGAAGCAGGGCGGTGGGGAAAAACTGTTTTTT.